This TCR beta chain was captured by sequencing in a study of OX40 agonist ivuxolimab in advanced cancers. Study-level findings and limits: CD4+ T cells averaged fewer expanded clones than CD8+ T cells.

This table comes from immunoSEQ multiplex PCR, and its TCRdb copy is limited to in-frame clones, with some not included. This sample carries tens of thousands of clones, around 78% of them seen once, and the ten largest clones take 0.75% to 1%. This CDR3 region has 15 residues. V was cut by 5 bases and J by 4 bases, with 15 bases left in between. Germline CDR1 is MNHEY and CDR2 is SMNVEV (reference sequence). The sample holds a few counts of this clone. Its antigen is still unknown. The origin of this receptor is an adult with an advanced solid tumor such as melanoma, head and neck, liver or kidney cancer. This chain uses TRBV27 with TRBJ1-5; the D is unclear. The starting material was CD4+ or CD8+ T cells sorted from blood, obtained in a trial of the OX40 agonist ivuxolimab. The CDR3 is CASSPRASRNQPQHF. The CDR3 DNA follows: TGTGCCAGCAGTCCGAGGGCCAGCAGGAATCAGCCCCAGCATTTT.